Listed below are T cell receptor beta chains from one sample, sequenced in a study of blood T cell repertoires in COVID-19. Method: immunoSEQ multiplex PCR; TCRdb's copy keeps in-frame clones and lacks some. In the table there are a few hundred thousand clones, 90% to 95% of which are singletons. Sample: PBMCs or T cells enriched from blood (not recorded which). These receptors originate from a human donor in a cohort exposed to, infected with or recovered from COVID-19 (not recorded which). The donor label of this sample is uncertain. Both conserved end residues are part of each CDR3. Fields, in order: clone size, D gene, V gene, J gene, CDR3 protein, CDR3 DNA. The D gene is left open where the match is weak. Not all rows give a size; the values are once, few, many and, for expanded clones, a class.

-	TRBD1	TRBV10-2	TRBJ1-6	CASTTDRAPNSPLHF	TGCGCCAGCACTACGGACAGGGCCCCTAATTCACCCCTCCACTTT
-	-	TRBV30	TRBJ1-2	CAWRTGNYGYTF	TGTGCCTGGAGGACGGGGAACTATGGCTACACCTTC
-	-	TRBV12-5	TRBJ1-1	CASGLGLPPEAFF	TGTGCTAGTGGTCTGGGACTGCCCCCTGAAGCTTTCTTT
-	-	TRBV5-1	TRBJ1-2	CASSSGREEYGYTF	TGCGCCAGCAGCTCCGGACGGGAAGAATATGGCTACACCTTC
-	-	TRBV18	TRBJ2-7	CASSPPLTRDTSYEQYF	TGTGCCAGCTCACCCCCCTTGACCCGGGACACCTCCTACGAGCAGTACTTC
few	TRBD1	TRBV11-2	TRBJ1-1	CASSLVSRTGEGEAFF	TGTGCCAGCAGCTTAGTCTCCAGGACAGGGGAGGGTGAAGCTTTCTTT
-	-	TRBV18	TRBJ2-1	CASSPPSGNEQFF	TGTGCCAGCTCACCACCTAGCGGAAATGAGCAGTTCTTC
-	TRBD2	TRBV3-1/TRBV3-2	TRBJ2-3	CASSPTSGGTDTQYF	TGTGCCAGCAGCCCCACTAGCGGGGGCACAGATACGCAGTATTTT
-	TRBD1	TRBV30	TRBJ1-6	CAWSVLRGRNSPLHF	TGTGCCTGGAGTGTACTGAGGGGGCGAAATTCACCCCTCCACTTT
-	TRBD1	TRBV5-4	TRBJ2-7	CASSLAAATGYRNYEQYF	TGTGCCAGCAGCTTGGCCGCCGCGACAGGGTATCGAAACTACGAGCAGTACTTC
-	TRBD2	TRBV30	TRBJ2-3	CAWSVHSGGADTQYF	TGTGCCTGGAGTGTACATAGCGGGGGGGCAGATACGCAGTATTTT